These 32 T cell receptor beta chains were all obtained from the same sample, sequenced in a study of shared clonotypes between healthy human individuals (dated by TCRdb to about 2020). Receptor amplification or capture employed the immunoSEQ multiplex PCR assay. What TCRdb holds here is the immuneACCESS table cut down to in-frame rearrangements. Part of the clones is not present; checked against another copy, under half of the missing clones reflect an unresolved V gene, and the others are unexplained. For this sample there are 2,500,000 or so clones; around 90% appear just once. 0.37% of the sample is held by the ten biggest clonotypes. The specimen sequenced was naive CD4+ T cells from PBMCs. The cell subset or site label corresponds to: CD45RA+ positively selected. The receptor set was obtained from a young man in good health. Some clones in this sample may be carry-over from other donors' samples.

V is TRBV6-1 and J is TRBJ1-1; D unresolved. Deletions cut 8 bases from V and 7 bases from J, with 8 bases between. Germline CDR1 reads MNHNS; CDR2 reads SASEGT. This CDR3 is built from 10 residues. The CDR3 nucleotides read TGTGCCAGCGGGGTCGTTGAAGCTTTCTTT. Its protein product is CASGVVEAFF.

This sequence joins TRBV11-2 and TRBJ2-1; D perhaps matches TRBD1 (6 bases). This CDR3 has 17 residues. Germline assignment: CDR1 SGHAT and CDR2 FQNNGV. The V end was cut by 1 base, the J end by 5 bases, with 18 bases between. DNA of the CDR3: TGTGCCAGCAGCTTAGTCTTAGGGGGTTCACTGAACAATGAGCAGTTCTTC. Its protein is CASSLVLGGSLNNEQFF. Using reference TRBV11-2 and TRBJ2-1 for the parts outside the CDR3, the full variable domain is EAGVAQSPRYKIIEKRQSVAFWCNPISGHATLYWYQQILGQGPKLLIQFQNNGVVDDSQLPKDRFSAERLKGVDSTLKIQPAKLEDSAVYLCASSLVLGGSLNNEQFFGPGTRLTVL.

Details on this clone: Other nucleotide sequences from this sample produce the same CDR3. This chain connects TRBV18 to TRBJ2-3; D may be TRBD2 (6 bases). The CDR3 sequence is 14 residues long. Trimming removed 2 bases at V and 3 bases at J, with 9 bases between. Germline V gene sequence: CDR1 KGHSH, CDR2 LQKENI. The DNA for the CDR3 is TGTGCCAGCTCACCAGTTAGCGGTACAGATACGCAGTATTTT. Amino acid sequence: CASSPVSGTDTQYF.

J is TRBJ2-3 and V is TRBV7-8, with 12 nucleotides matching TRBD2. Germline V gene data show CDR1 as SGHVS and CDR2 as FQNEAQ. J gave up 3 bases and V 5 bases, and 3 bases lay outside the gene matches. The CDR3 contains 15 residues. In nucleotides, the CDR3 is TGTGCCAGCAGCCGAACTAGCGGGAGGACAGATACGCAGTATTTT. Translating gives CASSRTSGRTDTQYF.

In the case of this clone: Germline is not matched at one junction end, which may reflect a read error. The same CDR3 also results from other DNA sequences found in this sample. The rearrangement joins TRBV18 to TRBJ2-6; D gene uncertain. Germline V gene data show CDR1 as KGHSH and CDR2 as LQKENI. CDR3 size: 15 residues. The chain's CDR3 is CASSPLVSGANVLTF. DNA of the CDR3: TGTGCCAGCTCGCCACTGGTCTCTGGGGCCAACGTCCTGACTTTC.

The chain employs TRBV28 and TRBJ2-7; D perhaps matches TRBD1 (6 bases). CDR3 length: 14 residues. V was trimmed by 6 bases and J by 0 bases, leaving 12 bases between them. The germline CDR1 and CDR2 sequences are MDHEN and SYDVKM. The CDR3 nucleotides are TGTGCCAGCAGGTACACAGGGAGCTCCTACGAGCAGTACTTC. Protein: CASRYTGSSYEQYF.

The chain is built from TRBV7-9 and TRBJ2-6, with D perhaps given as TRBD1 or TRBD2 (6 bases each). The CDR3 spans 18 residues. The germline V gene has CDR1 SEHNR and CDR2 FQNEAQ (reference sequence). V lost 6 bases to trimming and J lost 2 bases, with 20 bases between them. The CDR3 here is CASRIPLGGQPGANVLTF. The CDR3 nucleotides are TGTGCCAGCAGAATTCCCCTGGGGGGCCAGCCTGGGGCCAACGTCCTGACTTTC.

The chain joins TRBV9 to TRBJ1-1; 7 bases align to TRBD1. The V gene end was trimmed by 0 bases and the J gene end by 3 bases; junction bases not matched to a gene: 8. In germline, CDR1 is SGDLS, CDR2 YYNGEE. The CDR3 totals 16 residues. The CDR3 loop reads CASSVAAGGDYTEAFF. CDR3 nucleotide sequence: TGTGCCAGCAGCGTAGCCGCAGGGGGAGACTACACTGAAGCTTTCTTT.

V gene TRBV7-2 combines with J gene TRBJ1-5; 7 positions match TRBD1. Germline V gene data show CDR1 as SGHTA and CDR2 as FQGNSA. The V and J ends lost 1 base and 7 bases, in that order; junction bases with no gene match: 13. CDR3 length: 17 residues. For the CDR3, the DNA is TGTGCCAGCAGCTTAGTAACGCGGACAGGAGGAGGGCAGCCCCAGCATTTT. Protein: CASSLVTRTGGGQPQHF.

The V and J genes are TRBV28 and TRBJ2-6, with a possible D match to TRBD2 (5 bases). This CDR3 is 16 amino acids long. Per the germline V gene, CDR1 is MDHEN and CDR2 is SYDVKM. V dropped 7 bases and J dropped 2 bases, with 15 bases sitting between them. The CDR3 DNA is TGTGCCAGCACCAAATCGAGAGGGCCTGGGGCCAACGTCCTGACTTTC. It yields the protein CASTKSRGPGANVLTF.

The V gene is TRBV7-3, the J gene TRBJ2-5; a weak D match, TRBD2 (6 bases). Germline V lookup: CDR1 SGHTA, CDR2 FQGTGA. This CDR3 is 14 amino acids long. V lost 2 bases to trimming and J lost 3 bases, with 10 bases between them. In nucleotides, the CDR3 is TGTGCCAGCAGCTTATGGAGGGTAGAAGAGACCCAGTACTTC. Its translation is CASSLWRVEETQYF.

The chain has TRBV11-2 and TRBJ2-5; no clear D. The CDR3 contains 15 residues. Germline V gives CDR1 SGHAT, CDR2 FQNNGV. V dropped 5 bases and J dropped 0 bases, with 13 bases sitting between them. CDR3 loop: CASSPDGRYQETQYF. CDR3 DNA sequence: TGTGCCAGCAGCCCTGACGGAAGGTACCAAGAGACCCAGTACTTC. Filled out from reference TRBV11-2 and TRBJ2-5, the complete variable domain reads EAGVAQSPRYKIIEKRQSVAFWCNPISGHATLYWYQQILGQGPKLLIQFQNNGVVDDSQLPKDRFSAERLKGVDSTLKIQPAKLEDSAVYLCASSPDGRYQETQYFGPGTRLLVL.

This clone was recorded a few times. The genes are TRBV27 and TRBJ1-1; no clear D gene. The germline V and J ends were trimmed by 4 bases and 9 bases, with 18 bases remaining between them. This CDR3 spans 14 amino acids. The germline CDR1 and CDR2 sequences are MNHEY and SMNVEV (reference sequence). The CDR3 is CASSSPPRSLQAFF. CDR3 nucleotide sequence: TGTGCCAGCAGTTCTCCCCCTCGGTCCCTGCAAGCTTTCTTT.

In nucleotides, the CDR3 is TGTGCCATCAGTGAGTCTGGCGGGAGGGAGGTCGAGCAGTACTTC. This codes for CAISESGGREVEQYF. The chain couples TRBV10-3 to TRBJ2-7; the match to TRBD2 covers 9 bases. The length of the CDR3 is 15 residues. CDR1 is ENHRY and CDR2 is SYGVKD in the germline V gene. The trim removed 0 bases at V and 6 bases at J, leaving 6 bases unmatched.

The CDR3 loop is CSASRGAQQYF. The DNA for the CDR3 is TGCAGTGCTAGTCGGGGGGCCCAGCAGTACTTC. The V and J genes are TRBV20-1 and TRBJ2-7; D possibly corresponds to TRBD2 (7 bases). The CDR3 runs 11 residues. Trimming cost V 3 bases and J 8 bases, with 11 bases left between them. Per the germline V gene, CDR1 is DFQATT and CDR2 is SNEGSKA (reference sequence).

V is TRBV18 and J is TRBJ1-2; TRBD1 aligns across 10 bases. J lost 6 bases, V lost 0 bases, and 4 bases had no gene match. CDR3 length equals 15 residues. Germline V lookup: CDR1 KGHSH, CDR2 LQKENI. This CDR3 is CASSPPDRGRNGYTF. For the CDR3, the DNA is TGTGCCAGCTCACCACCAGACAGGGGGCGGAATGGCTACACCTTC.

The chain couples TRBV21-1 to TRBJ2-5; the table calls TRBD1, which could not be checked here. TRBV21-1 is given as a pseudogene. This CDR3 is 16 amino acids long. CDR3 in DNA: TGTGCCAGCAGCAAAGGGGGCAGTGGGAAAGTGATGACCCAGTACTTC. Amino acids: CASSKGGSGKVMTQYF.

In regard to this clone: The sample contains more than one DNA sequence encoding this CDR3. The chain couples TRBV18 to TRBJ2-7; tentatively, D is TRBD1 (5 bases). This CDR3 has 13 residues. Germline V gives CDR1 KGHSH, CDR2 LQKENI. V lost 3 bases, J lost 4 bases, and 10 bases lay in between. CDR3 sequence reads: CASSPRVGYEQYF. DNA of the CDR3: TGTGCCAGCTCACCCAGGGTTGGGTACGAGCAGTACTTC.

The chain carries TRBV11-2 and TRBJ2-5, with TRBD1 as a possible D gene (5 bases). Germline V gives CDR1 SGHAT, CDR2 FQNNGV. This CDR3 is built from 14 residues. V lost 2 bases to trimming and J lost 3 bases, with 10 bases between them. CDR3 in amino acids: CASSLMTVEETQYF. The DNA for the CDR3 is TGTGCCAGCAGCTTAATGACAGTAGAAGAGACCCAGTACTTC.

This CDR3 is CASSAGTFYGYTF. The CDR3 coding sequence is TGTGCCAGCAGCGCCGGGACATTTTATGGCTACACCTTC. The genes are TRBV7-2 and TRBJ1-2; TRBD1 might be the D (6 bases). Germline CDR1 reads SGHTA; CDR2 reads FQGNSA. The CDR3 loop spans 13 amino acids. V was trimmed by 5 bases and J by 5 bases, leaving 12 bases between them.

The V call is TRBV7-2, the J call TRBJ2-3; 8 bases are a match to TRBD2. The CDR3 is 16 residues long. Germline trimming cut 0 bases from V and 1 base from J; bases unmatched to any gene: 3. Germline loops: CDR1 SGHTA, CDR2 FQGNSA. In DNA form, the CDR3 reads TGTGCCAGCAGCTTAGCACTAGCGGAGGGCACAGATACGCAGTATTTT. It translates to CASSLALAEGTDTQYF.

This clone was found once. The chain is built from TRBV28 and TRBJ2-7, with D unclear. CDR1 is MDHEN and CDR2 is SYDVKM in the germline V gene. Trimming left V 4 bases short and J 2 bases short, with 12 bases between. The CDR3 extends over 14 amino acids. CDR3 coding DNA: TGTGCCAGCAGTTCGTTTACGGATACCTACGAGCAGTACTTC. The encoded protein is CASSSFTDTYEQYF.

V is TRBV2 and J is TRBJ2-1; D gene ambiguous. The CDR3 has 13 residues. CDR1 and CDR2 (germline): SNHLY, FYNNEI. Trimming removed 1 base at V and 10 bases at J, with 11 bases between. CDR3 sequence: CASSEVGYREQFF. CDR3 nucleotides: TGTGCCAGCAGTGAAGTTGGCTATAGAGAGCAGTTCTTC.

This clone appeared a single time. This rearrangement joins TRBV6-6 to TRBJ1-2; TRBD1 matches 7 bases. Germline V lookup: CDR1 MNHNY, CDR2 SVGAGI (reference sequence). CDR3 length: 16 residues. The ends lost 5 bases at V and 4 bases at J; junction bases unmatched: 13. This CDR3 reads CASSHRGPIPSYGYTF. In DNA, the CDR3 is TGTGCCAGCAGTCACAGGGGACCTATACCCAGCTATGGCTACACCTTC.

The chain employs TRBV2 and TRBJ2-1, with 12 bases that match TRBD2. This CDR3 comprises 15 residues. Germline V lookup: CDR1 SNHLY, CDR2 FYNNEI. Trimming at V came to 4 bases and at J to 6 bases, leaving 4 bases not matched to a gene. This CDR3 reads CASSVTSGGPNEQFF. CDR3 nucleotide sequence: TGTGCCAGCAGTGTAACTAGCGGGGGGCCCAATGAGCAGTTCTTC.

This clone showed up just once. This chain links TRBV5-1 with TRBJ2-5; 11 nucleotides agree with TRBD2. V gave up 5 bases and J gave up 1 base; unmatched junction bases: 4. Germline V gene data show CDR1 as SGHRS and CDR2 as YFSETQ. CDR3 size: 15 residues. The CDR3 loop reads CASSVAGGFQETQYF. The CDR3 DNA is TGCGCCAGCAGTGTAGCGGGAGGGTTCCAAGAGACCCAGTACTTC.

The rearrangement links TRBV5-4 to TRBJ1-3; D possibly corresponds to TRBD1 (6 bases). Germline V lookup: CDR1 SGHNT, CDR2 YYREEE (reference sequence). This CDR3 comprises 15 residues. Trimming removed 2 bases at V and 3 bases at J, with 12 bases between. The CDR3 here is CASSLQGGNGNTIYF. CDR3 nucleotide sequence: TGTGCCAGCAGCTTACAGGGTGGGAATGGAAACACCATATATTTT.

The chain joins TRBV6-1 to TRBJ2-2; no reliable D call. This CDR3 is 13 amino acids long. Trimming cost V 5 bases and J 9 bases, with 13 bases left between them. Germline V gives CDR1 MNHNS, CDR2 SASEGT. The CDR3 bases are TGTGCCAGCAGTACCCGTGTCCCACGGGAGCTGTTTTTT. Amino acid sequence: CASSTRVPRELFF.

This clone came up once. In the same sample, other DNA sequences code for this CDR3. The chain joins TRBV29-1 to TRBJ2-7; D unresolved. CDR1 is SQVTM, CDR2 ANQGSEA, per germline. The CDR3 extends over 12 amino acids. Trimming took off 4 bases at V and 0 bases at J, with 7 bases between the two ends. The CDR3 sequence is CSVGTASYEQYF. The CDR3 DNA reads TGCAGCGTTGGTACGGCCTCCTACGAGCAGTACTTC.

With respect to this clone: This CDR3 is also generated by other DNA sequences in the sample. The genes are TRBV9 and TRBJ2-3; D is uncertain. This CDR3 spans 12 amino acids. V was pared by 2 bases and J by 1 base, with 2 bases between. Germline V CDR1 and CDR2: SGDLS, YYNGEE. The DNA for the CDR3 is TGTGCCAGCAGCGTCGGCACAGATACGCAGTATTTT. Amino acid sequence: CASSVGTDTQYF.

J is TRBJ2-7 and V is TRBV18; 8 bases map to TRBD1. V lost 0 bases, J lost 11 bases, and 6 bases stayed unmatched. Germline V gene sequence: CDR1 KGHSH, CDR2 LQKENI. The CDR3 is 13 residues long. The CDR3 nucleotides read TGTGCCAGCTCACCACCGGGTCGACAGGGGAAGTACTTC. Translating it yields CASSPPGRQGKYF.

J is TRBJ2-3 and V is TRBV21-1; TRBD1 reflects the table's D call only, with no check against the DNA. TRBV21-1 has pseudogene status. The CDR3 covers 18 residues. For the CDR3, the DNA is TGTGCCAGCAGCAAAGAGGAAAAAAGAGGAGGGGGCGCAGATACGCAGTATTTT. Encoded protein: CASSKEEKRGGGADTQYF.